Sequencing of this T cell receptor (beta chain) was carried out in a study of regulatory T cells in long-lasting Graves disease (dated by TCRdb to the early 2020s). With respect to the entire study: To count as having persistent Graves' disease, a patient had to have received antithyroid drug treatment for over 5 years with TSH receptor autoantibodies remaining persistently positive. This study used TCR sequencing and RNA sequencing of peripheral blood to compare persistent Graves' disease patients against newly diagnosed Graves' disease patients. The study was conducted in China and was registered as a clinical trial. A total of around 35 samples underwent TCR sequencing, from 13 patients with persistent Graves' disease and roughly 20 patients with newly diagnosed Graves' disease. Antithyroid drugs had been taken for ten to twelve years on average by persistent Graves' disease patients in the clinical cohort.

This clonotype was found many times. Its antigen is unknown. No qualities accompany the bases; no much larger clone lies one base away. Relative to germline, V is missing 4 bases and J is missing 6 bases, with 5 bases of the junction outside any gene match. The CDR3 measures 15 amino acids from cysteine to phenylalanine. The read is trimmed to its CDR3 DNA, 45 bases read in frame from base 1. In the germline V gene, CDR1 corresponds to SGHRS and CDR2 to YFSETQ. Reading the label with the study, this specimen's time point is: persistent/refractory GD, antithyroid drugs over 5 years with positive TRAb. For both TCR sequencing and RNA sequencing, RNA was extracted from PBMCs in TRIzol. The diagnosis of Graves' disease was made according to American Thyroid Association guidelines. Patients for the study were recruited at an endocrinology department in Xi'an, China. Each patient gave about 9.1 milliliters of peripheral blood, collected in an EDTA anticoagulant tube. Ficoll Paque Plus density gradient separation was used to isolate PBMCs, and no further T cell sorting was performed. An Agilent 2100 Bioanalyzer and agarose gel were used to check RNA quality, while a NanoDrop 2000 measured RNA concentration.

Library preparation used multiplex PCR. Reads for this sample came from an Illumina HiSeq 4000. iRepertoire HTBI primers and Arm-PCR amplification of CDR3 regions were used to construct TCR beta libraries. PCR products were gel purified before sequencing. Under the source paper's analysis protocol: A total of 62 TRBV and some 15 TRBJ segments were identified across samples and were used for gene usage analysis of CDR3 amino acid clonotypes. Filtered high-quality paired reads were merged into contigs using COPE and FqMerger. BLAST was used to align contigs to the IMGT TRBV, TRBD and TRBJ reference genes, and CDR3 was defined following IMGT. Any clonotype with a frequency above 0.1% was classified as a highly expanded clone. Shannon entropy served as the measure of repertoire diversity, while the Gini coefficient captured V-J evenness. A clonotype found in more than one individual was treated as public. TCRdb reanalyzed the raw reads on its own, using fastp at Q25 for trimming and MiXCR for clone calling, and kept in-frame beta chains. Entries are consolidated by CDR3 protein sequence, retaining the most common genes and DNA. In this record, the V and J calls reflect TCRdb's handling and not the investigators' own analysis. In all, the sample holds some 420,000 distinct CDR3 sequences, and roughly 22% of those were seen once. The ten largest clones add up to about 12% of the sample.

Summary of the overall study and its limitations: Peripheral blood alone was examined, since thyroid tissue, which constituted the primary lesion, could not be accessed. Persistent Graves' disease patients showed lower TCR Shannon entropy and fewer highly expanded clones than newly diagnosed patients, suggesting clonal expansion. Patients with persistent disease shared more public clonotypes (around 2,500) than newly diagnosed patients did (966). Preferential use of TRBV28, TRBJ1-2 and TRBJ2-5 was observed in persistent disease, whereas TRBV20-1 and TRBJ2-1 were favored in newly diagnosed disease. The authors noted that the small sample size was a limitation that may lower accuracy. Only the TCR beta chain was sequenced and analyzed.

In this chain, TRBV5-1 is recombined with TRBJ1-4; TRBD1 agrees with 11 junctional bases. The source is a female donor with Graves disease. Material: peripheral blood mononuclear cells (PBMCs), obtained when the disease was refractory, from a patient treated with antithyroid drugs. CDR3 loop: CASSQQGQGDEKLFF. At the DNA level, the sequence is TGCGCCAGCAGCCAGCAGGGACAGGGGGATGAAAAACTGTTTTTT.